This T cell receptor (beta chain) was sequenced for a study of T cells in Graves' hyperthyroidism and ophthalmopathy. From RNA transcripts, TCR beta CDR3 regions were amplified. HTBI primers were the set used in a first-round RT-PCR of the TCR CDR3. TCRdb re-derived calls from the multiplex PCR reads in MiXCR, one entry per CDR3 protein. The table has 750,000 to 950,000 distinct CDR3 sequences, 35% to 45% seen once; the top ten hold 8% to 9%. Germline lookup yields CDR1 SGHTA and CDR2 FQGTGA. Trimming removed 8 bases from V and 3 bases from J; junction bases left unmatched: 6. This CDR3 is 13 amino acids long.

This receptor was identified in a man in his late teens or twenties with Graves' hyperthyroidism. The sample was blood. The chain recombines TRBV7-3 with TRBJ2-5, with 7 nucleotides matching TRBD1. CDR3: CASEGQLEETQYF. The CDR3 DNA follows: TGTGCCAGCGAGGGACAGCTCGAAGAGACCCAGTACTTC.